This T cell receptor (beta chain) was identified during a study of T cell changes during pregnancy in multiple sclerosis. TCRdb keeps only in-frame clones here, not all; method: immunoSEQ multiplex PCR. Of 40,000 to 60,000 clones listed, 92% are singletons. The germline V gene encodes CDR1 SGHRS and CDR2 YFSETQ. V lost 2 bases and J lost 6, with 3 bases in between. The CDR3 covers 11 residues. The clonotype comes from a female donor with multiple sclerosis, enrolled in a pregnancy study. The sample in question was CD4+ T cells from peripheral blood mononuclear cells, obtained in the third trimester of pregnancy. The V call is TRBV5-1, the J call TRBJ2-1; no definite D call. The CDR3 coding sequence is TGCGCCAGCAGCTTAGCCAATGAGCAGTTCTTC. Residues: CASSLANEQFF.